Following are 18 T cell receptor beta chains from one sample sequenced in a study of human T cells and chemical hapten exposure. Time point in this sample: patch test 3, about 24 weeks after DPC sensitization. Documented treatment: therapeutic diphenylcyclopropenone sensitization with weekly scalp DPC. TCRdb analysed the RACE reads with MiXCR anew, one entry per CDR3 protein. The sample has around 200,000 distinct CDR3 sequences, around 25% seen once. The material sequenced was whole blood, taken in connection with sensitization to the hapten diphenylcyclopropenone (DPC). The source of these receptors is a woman aged 40 to 55 with alopecia areata. Some clones in this sample may be carry-over from other donors' samples.

The chain joins TRBV7-9 to TRBJ1-5; 8 nucleotides match TRBD1. This CDR3 has 14 residues. CDR1 is SEHNR and CDR2 is FQNEAQ in the germline V gene (reference sequence). The V and J ends lost 4 bases and 3 bases, in that order; junction bases with no gene match: 2. CDR3 protein: CASSSGGFNQPQHF. The CDR3 DNA sequence: TGTGCCAGCAGCTCAGGGGGCTTCAATCAGCCCCAGCATTTT.

This clonotype occurred many times. J is TRBJ1-2 and V is TRBV20-1; D perhaps matches TRBD1 (6 bases). CDR1 and CDR2 from the germline V gene are DFQATT and SNEGSKA (reference sequence). The CDR3 runs 15 residues. Between the trimmed V and J ends, which lost 0 bases and 4 bases, there was a span of 15 bases. CDR3 DNA sequence: TGCAGTGCTAGAGATCCCGGACAGAACCGCTATGGCTACACCTTC. This encodes CSARDPGQNRYGYTF.

This chain uses TRBV12-3 or TRBV12-4 with TRBJ2-1; D might be TRBD2 (6 bases). CDR3 size: 16 residues. V was shortened by 5 bases and J by 3 bases, with 17 bases between the two germline ends. The DNA for the CDR3 is TGTGCCAGCAGTCCGGCTTCGGGGGACCTCTACAATGAGCAGTTCTTC. This gives the protein CASSPASGDLYNEQFF.

The chain links TRBV20-1 to TRBJ2-7; the match to TRBD2 covers 9 bases. This CDR3 is 15 amino acids long. CDR1 is DFQATT and CDR2 is SNEGSKA in the germline V gene (reference sequence). V shed 2 bases and J 2 bases; nucleotides not matched to a gene: 7. The CDR3 sequence is CSARPGLAGTYEQYF. The CDR3 DNA reads as TGCAGTGCTAGACCGGGGCTAGCGGGAACCTACGAGCAGTACTTC.

This chain uses TRBV2 with TRBJ1-1, with D unresolved. CDR1 and CDR2 from the germline V gene are SNHLY and FYNNEI. This CDR3 is 14 amino acids long. Trimming cost V 2 bases and J 2 bases, with 9 bases left between them. CDR3 residues: CASSERPHNTEAFF. The CDR3 nucleotides read TGTGCCAGCAGTGAAAGACCACACAACACTGAAGCTTTCTTT.

The sample holds a few counts of this clonotype. The CDR3 loop is CASSLVVGFYTGELFF. In DNA form, the CDR3 reads TGTGCCAGCAGCTTAGTCGTGGGCTTCTACACCGGGGAGCTGTTTTTT. The rearrangement joins TRBV11-2 to TRBJ2-2; D uncertain. Germline V gene lookup returns CDR1 SGHAT and CDR2 FQNNGV. The CDR3 is made up of 16 amino acids. Trimming pared 1 base from V and 3 bases from J, leaving 12 bases between.

This clonotype has just one count. The V and J genes are TRBV6-5 and TRBJ2-2; the D gene is possibly TRBD2 (6 bases). This CDR3 region has 15 residues. Deletions cut 4 bases from V and 4 bases from J, with 13 bases between. Germline CDR1 is MNHEY and CDR2 is SVGAGI. CDR3 DNA: TGTGCCAGCAGTTTAATCGGGGGTACCACCGGGGAGCTGTTTTTT. Its translation is CASSLIGGTTGELFF.

This clonotype was seen a few times. One junction end does not reproduce the germline sequence, and a read error may be involved. This rearrangement joins TRBV7-9 to TRBJ2-7; TRBD1 aligns across 9 bases. This CDR3 region has 16 residues. Germline lookup yields CDR1 SEHNR and CDR2 FQNEAQ (reference sequence). CDR3 amino acids: CASGLPDRGGTYEQYF. As DNA, the CDR3 is TGTGCCAGCGGCTTGCCAGACAGGGGGGGGACCTACGAGCAGTACTTC. Full variable domain (outside the CDR3, taken from reference TRBV7-9 and TRBJ2-7): DTGVSQNPRHKITKRGQNVTFRCDPISEHNRLYWYRQTLGQGPEFLTYFQNEAQLEKSRLLSDRFSAERPKGSFSTLEIQRTEQGDSAMYLCASGLPDRGGTYEQYFGPGTRLTVT.

The CDR3 reads CASSLAGAGSGYNEQFF. Written as DNA, the CDR3 is TGTGCCAGCAGTCTCGCGGGAGCCGGGTCCGGCTACAATGAGCAGTTCTTC. The V and J genes are TRBV28 and TRBJ2-1; 7 nucleotides align to TRBD2. V gave up 5 bases and J gave up 3 bases; unmatched junction bases: 13. The CDR3 extends over 17 amino acids. CDR1 is MDHEN, CDR2 SYDVKM, per germline.

This clonotype turned up a few times. This rearrangement joins TRBV28 to TRBJ2-2; no firm D call. The CDR3 is 14 amino acids. CDR1 and CDR2 from the germline V gene are MDHEN and SYDVKM. With 3 bases removed from V and 0 bases from J, the gap between germline ends came to 5 bases. CDR3 sequence reads: CASSFSSNTGELFF. Here the CDR3 DNA reads TGTGCCAGCAGTTTCTCCTCGAACACCGGGGAGCTGTTTTTT.

The rearrangement links TRBV7-9 to TRBJ1-6; D unclear. The CDR3 contains 15 residues. V lost 1 base, J lost 4 bases, and 8 bases lay in between. Germline CDR1 and CDR2: SEHNR and FQNEAQ (reference sequence). For the CDR3, the DNA is TGTGCCAGCAGCTTAGTCTCGGGGTATAATTCACCCCTCCACTTT. This gives the protein CASSLVSGYNSPLHF.

The genes are TRBV29-1 and TRBJ2-5; 13 bases align to TRBD2. The germline V gene encodes CDR1 SQVTM and CDR2 ANQGSEA. The ends lost 0 bases at V and 5 bases at J; junction bases unmatched: 6. CDR3 length equals 16 residues. The CDR3 sequence: CSVEDRTSGRRETQYF. CDR3 DNA sequence: TGCAGCGTTGAAGATCGGACTAGCGGGAGAAGGGAGACCCAGTACTTC.

The V call is TRBV11-2, the J call TRBJ2-3; D ambiguous. The CDR3 is made up of 14 amino acids. V lost 1 base and J lost 6, with 11 bases in between. Germline loops: CDR1 SGHAT, CDR2 FQNNGV. CDR3 bases: TGTGCCAGCAGCTTAGTTTGGTCCCCCGATACGCAGTATTTT. Translation gives CASSLVWSPDTQYF. The complete variable domain, with remaining parts taken from reference TRBV11-2 and TRBJ2-3, reads EAGVAQSPRYKIIEKRQSVAFWCNPISGHATLYWYQQILGQGPKLLIQFQNNGVVDDSQLPKDRFSAERLKGVDSTLKIQPAKLEDSAVYLCASSLVWSPDTQYFGPGTRLTVL.

A few counts support this clonotype. The V call is TRBV10-3, the J call TRBJ2-7; D gene uncertain. CDR3 length: 14 amino acids. The V end was cut by 0 bases, the J end by 2 bases, with 8 bases between. Per germline, CDR1 ENHRY and CDR2 SYGVKD. CDR3 DNA: TGTGCCATCAGTGAGTCGGTCGGAACCTACGAGCAGTACTTC. It is translated as CAISESVGTYEQYF.

The V and J genes are TRBV29-1 and TRBJ2-2; 9 bases line up with TRBD1. CDR1 and CDR2 from the germline V gene are SQVTM and ANQGSEA. This CDR3 is built from 15 residues. V lost 3 bases, J lost 6 bases, and 8 bases stayed unmatched. The chain's CDR3 is CSVDKGDRVPGELFF. DNA of the CDR3: TGCAGCGTTGATAAGGGGGACAGGGTGCCCGGGGAGCTGTTTTTT.

This chain connects TRBV4-1 to TRBJ1-5; D is possibly TRBD1 (5 bases). V was trimmed by 1 base and J by 6 bases, leaving 13 bases between them. Germline V gene lookup returns CDR1 MGHRA and CDR2 YSYEKL. CDR3 length: 15 residues. CDR3 coding DNA: TGCGCCAGCAGCCAAGGCTCAGGGTTAACTCAGCCCCAGCATTTT. It yields the protein CASSQGSGLTQPQHF.

This clonotype was counted between two and nine times. The chain employs TRBV6-2 or TRBV6-3 and TRBJ2-2, with a tentative D call TRBD2 (6 bases). Germline values: CDR1 MNHEY, CDR2 SVGEGT. V dropped 10 bases and J dropped 5 bases, with 14 bases sitting between them. This CDR3 has 13 residues. The CDR3 nucleotides read TGTGCCACGTCCGGGACTCCTACCGGGGAGCTGTTTTTT. Translating it yields CATSGTPTGELFF.

V usage is TRBV21-1 and J usage is TRBJ1-1. TRBV21-1 is labeled a pseudogene. The CDR3 is 18 residues long. The CDR3 sequence is CASSKKRDRVSKNTEAFF. The CDR3 DNA reads TGTGCCAGCAGCAAAAAGAGGGATCGGGTCAGTAAGAACACTGAAGCTTTCTTT.